This T cell receptor beta chain was documented in a study of blood T cell repertoires in COVID-19. On the study more broadly: The analysed material was cDNA or gDNA that came from T cells, B-cell-depleted T cells, or PBMCs.

As originally analysed: Estimation of nucleated cell counts was performed using reference gene primer amplification. Sequencing was performed with immunoSEQ multiplex PCR; in TCRdb, only in-frame clones are kept and a portion is missing. V, J and clone size are taken as reported in that table, and D and trimming were inferred from the DNA itself. The sample yields 180,000 or so clones, approximately 85% seen once. The length of the CDR3 is 16 residues. V was trimmed by 3 bases and J by 0 bases, leaving 14 bases between them. CDR1 and CDR2 (germline): SGHDT, YYEEEE. The gene calls are TRBV5-6 and TRBJ2-3; maybe TRBD1 (6 bases). The clonotype comes from a man aged 35 to 55 who had recovered from COVID-19. The sample consisted of peripheral blood. DNA of the CDR3: TGTGCCAGCAGCTCTAATTACAGGGCGAGCACAGATACGCAGTATTTT. This encodes CASSSNYRASTDTQYF. Complete variable domain (other parts from reference TRBV5-6 and TRBJ2-3): DAGVTQSPTHLIKTRGQQVTLRCSPKSGHDTVSWYQQALGQGPQFIFQYYEEEERQRGNFPDRFSGHQFPNYSSELNVNALLLGDSALYLCASSSNYRASTDTQYFGPGTRLTVL.